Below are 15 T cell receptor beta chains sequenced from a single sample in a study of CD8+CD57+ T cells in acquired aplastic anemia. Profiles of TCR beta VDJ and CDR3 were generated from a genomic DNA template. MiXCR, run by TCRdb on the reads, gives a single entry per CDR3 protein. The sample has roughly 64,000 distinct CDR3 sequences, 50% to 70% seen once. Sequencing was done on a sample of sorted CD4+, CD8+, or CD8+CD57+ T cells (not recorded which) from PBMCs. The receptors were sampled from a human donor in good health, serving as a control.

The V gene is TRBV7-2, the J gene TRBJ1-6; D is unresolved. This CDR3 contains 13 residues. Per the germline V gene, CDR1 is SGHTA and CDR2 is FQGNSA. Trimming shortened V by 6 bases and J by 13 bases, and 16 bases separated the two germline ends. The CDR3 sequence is CASRPRGEGPLHF. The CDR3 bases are TGTGCCAGCAGACCCCGCGGGGAAGGGCCCCTCCACTTT.

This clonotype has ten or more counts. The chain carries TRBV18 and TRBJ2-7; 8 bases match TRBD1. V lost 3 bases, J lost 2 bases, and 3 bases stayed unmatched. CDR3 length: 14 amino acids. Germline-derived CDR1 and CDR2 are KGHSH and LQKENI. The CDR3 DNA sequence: TGTGCCAGCTCACCGACACAGGGGGCCTACGAGCAGTACTTC. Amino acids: CASSPTQGAYEQYF. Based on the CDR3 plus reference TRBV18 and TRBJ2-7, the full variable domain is NAGVMQNPRHLVRRRGQEARLRCSPMKGHSHVYWYRQLPEEGLKFMVYLQKENIIDESGMPKERFSAEFPKEGPSILRIQQVVRGDSAAYFCASSPTQGAYEQYFGPGTRLTVT.

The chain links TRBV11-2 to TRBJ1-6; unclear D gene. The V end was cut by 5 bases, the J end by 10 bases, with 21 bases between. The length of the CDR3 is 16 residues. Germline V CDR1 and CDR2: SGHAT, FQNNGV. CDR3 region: CASSPILPTGSSPLHF. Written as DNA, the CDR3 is TGTGCCAGCAGCCCTATTCTTCCGACGGGGTCCTCACCCCTCCACTTT.

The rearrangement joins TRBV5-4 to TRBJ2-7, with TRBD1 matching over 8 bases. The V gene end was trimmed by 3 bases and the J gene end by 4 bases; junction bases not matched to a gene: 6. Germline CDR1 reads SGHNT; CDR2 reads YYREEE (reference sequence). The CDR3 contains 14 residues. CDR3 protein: CASSYTGGRYEQYV. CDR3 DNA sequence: TGTGCCAGCAGCTATACAGGGGGGAGATACGAGCAGTACGTC.

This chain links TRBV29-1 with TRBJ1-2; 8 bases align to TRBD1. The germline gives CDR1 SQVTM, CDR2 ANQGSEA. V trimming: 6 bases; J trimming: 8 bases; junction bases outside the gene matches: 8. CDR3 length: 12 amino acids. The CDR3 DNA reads TGCAGCGTCGCTAGGACAGGGAGCGGCTACACCTTC. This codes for CSVARTGSGYTF.

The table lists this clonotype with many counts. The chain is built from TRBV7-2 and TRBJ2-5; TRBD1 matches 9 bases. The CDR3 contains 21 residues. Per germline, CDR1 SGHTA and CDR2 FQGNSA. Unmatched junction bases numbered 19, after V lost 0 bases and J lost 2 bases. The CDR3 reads CASSLAFWPGGLDRGQETQYF. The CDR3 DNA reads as TGTGCCAGCAGCTTAGCGTTTTGGCCAGGGGGCCTAGACAGGGGGCAAGAGACCCAGTACTTC.

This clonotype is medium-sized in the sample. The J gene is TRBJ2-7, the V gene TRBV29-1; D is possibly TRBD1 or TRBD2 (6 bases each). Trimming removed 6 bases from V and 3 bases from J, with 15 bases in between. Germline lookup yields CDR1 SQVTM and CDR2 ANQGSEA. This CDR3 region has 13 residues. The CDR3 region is CSVRRGLGYEQYF. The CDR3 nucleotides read TGCAGCGTCCGACGGGGGCTGGGCTACGAGCAGTACTTC.

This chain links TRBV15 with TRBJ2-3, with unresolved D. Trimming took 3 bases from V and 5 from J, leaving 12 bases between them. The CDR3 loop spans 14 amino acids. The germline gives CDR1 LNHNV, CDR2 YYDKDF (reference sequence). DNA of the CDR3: TGTGCCACCAGCAGCTTGGCTCAGAGAGATACGCAGTATTTT. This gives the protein CATSSLAQRDTQYF.

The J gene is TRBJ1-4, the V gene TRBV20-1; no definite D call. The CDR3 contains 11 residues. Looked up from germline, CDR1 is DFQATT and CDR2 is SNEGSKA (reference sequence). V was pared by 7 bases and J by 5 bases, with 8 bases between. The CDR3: CSVVGNEKLFF. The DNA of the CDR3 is TGCAGTGTGGTAGGGAATGAAAAACTGTTTTTT.

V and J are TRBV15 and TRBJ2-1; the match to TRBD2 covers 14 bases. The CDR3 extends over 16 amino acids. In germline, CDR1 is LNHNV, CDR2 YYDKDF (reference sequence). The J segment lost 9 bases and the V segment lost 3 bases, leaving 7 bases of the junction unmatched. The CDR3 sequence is CATSRGGLAGALEQFF. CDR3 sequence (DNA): TGTGCCACCAGCAGGGGGGGACTAGCGGGAGCTCTTGAGCAGTTCTTC.

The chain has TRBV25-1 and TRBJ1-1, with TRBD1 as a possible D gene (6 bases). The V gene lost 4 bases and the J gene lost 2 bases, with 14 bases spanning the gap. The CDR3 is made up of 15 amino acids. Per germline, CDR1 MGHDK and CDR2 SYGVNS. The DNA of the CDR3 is TGTGCCAGCAGTGCGGGGGGACACATTAACACTGAAGCTTTCTTT. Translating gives CASSAGGHINTEAFF.

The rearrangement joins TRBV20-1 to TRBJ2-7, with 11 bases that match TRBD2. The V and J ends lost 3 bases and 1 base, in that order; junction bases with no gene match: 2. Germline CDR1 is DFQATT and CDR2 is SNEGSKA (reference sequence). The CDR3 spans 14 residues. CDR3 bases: TGCAGTGCTAGGCCTAGCGGGAGGTCCTACGAGCAGTACTTC. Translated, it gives CSARPSGRSYEQYF.

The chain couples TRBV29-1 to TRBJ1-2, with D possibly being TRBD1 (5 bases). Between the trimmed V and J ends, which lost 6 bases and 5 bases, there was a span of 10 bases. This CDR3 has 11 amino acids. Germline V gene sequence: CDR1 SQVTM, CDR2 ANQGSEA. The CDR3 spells CSVWTTYGYTF. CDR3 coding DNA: TGCAGCGTATGGACAACTTATGGCTACACCTTC.

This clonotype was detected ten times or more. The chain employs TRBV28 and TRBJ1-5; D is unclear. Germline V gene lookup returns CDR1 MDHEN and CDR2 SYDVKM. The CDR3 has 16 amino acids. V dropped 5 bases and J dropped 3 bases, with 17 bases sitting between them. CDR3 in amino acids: CASSTRTVGDNQPQHF. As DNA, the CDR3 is TGTGCCAGCAGTACAAGGACGGTAGGTGACAATCAGCCCCAGCATTTT. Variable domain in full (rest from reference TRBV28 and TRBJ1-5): DVKVTQSSRYLVKRTGEKVFLECVQDMDHENMFWYRQDPGLGLRLIYFSYDVKMKEKGDIPEGYSVSREKKERFSLILESASTNQTSMYLCASSTRTVGDNQPQHFGDGTRLSIL.

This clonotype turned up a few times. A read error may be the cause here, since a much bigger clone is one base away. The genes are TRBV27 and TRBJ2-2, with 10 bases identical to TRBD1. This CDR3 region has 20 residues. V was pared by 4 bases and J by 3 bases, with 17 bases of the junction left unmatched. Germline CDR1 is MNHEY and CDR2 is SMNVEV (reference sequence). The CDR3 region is CASSSSAGTGVRWYTGELFF. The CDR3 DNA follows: TGTGCCAGCAGTTCATCGGCCGGGACAGGGGTACGGTGGTACACCGGGGAGCTGTTTTTT.